A selection of T cell receptor beta chains follows, all from one sample in a study of blood T cells in healthy people across ages. TCRdb reprocessed the 5' RACE reads via MiXCR and lists one record per CDR3 protein. Of fewer than 1 million distinct CDR3 sequences listed, more than 40% are singletons. Sequenced input: blood. These receptors originate from a man aged 55 to 70 in good health. CDR3s include the opening cysteine and the closing phenylalanine or tryptophan. Each record gives: J gene, D gene, clone size, V gene, CDR3 DNA, CDR3 protein. D genes are given only for firm matches. The listing skips clone size in some rows; elsewhere it reads once, few, many or a size class.

j_call: TRBJ2-5
d_call: .
clone_size: few
v_call: TRBV7-2
cdr3_nt: TGTGCCAGCAGCCCCGGTTGGGGGGAGACCCAGTACTTC
cdr3_aa: CASSPGWGETQYF

j_call: TRBJ1-2
d_call: .
clone_size: once
v_call: TRBV5-4
cdr3_nt: TGTGCCAGCAGCTTGCACGAGGCGGGCTATGGCTACACCTTC
cdr3_aa: CASSLHEAGYGYTF

j_call: TRBJ2-1
d_call: .
clone_size: few
v_call: TRBV11-3
cdr3_nt: TGTGCCAGCAGCTTAGCGACTGGCAAATACAATGAGCAGTTCTTC
cdr3_aa: CASSLATGKYNEQFF

j_call: TRBJ2-1
d_call: TRBD2
clone_size: few
v_call: TRBV11-3
cdr3_nt: TGTGCCAGCAGCTTTGGCGGGGGGGCCTTAGAGCAGTTCTTC
cdr3_aa: CASSFGGGALEQFF

j_call: TRBJ2-1
d_call: .
clone_size: .
v_call: TRBV6-5
cdr3_nt: TGTGCCAGCAGGAACAGGGTGAATGAGCAGTTCTTC
cdr3_aa: CASRNRVNEQFF

j_call: TRBJ1-4
d_call: TRBD1
clone_size: .
v_call: TRBV20-1
cdr3_nt: TGCAGTGCCCCCAGGGGGGGGGCTGAAGAAAAACTGTTTTTT
cdr3_aa: CSAPRGGAEEKLFF

j_call: TRBJ1-2
d_call: .
clone_size: .
v_call: TRBV7-3
cdr3_nt: TGTGCCAGCAGCGGCGGCGCAGATGGCTACACCTTC
cdr3_aa: CASSGGADGYTF

j_call: TRBJ2-7
d_call: .
clone_size: .
v_call: TRBV6-2/TRBV6-3
cdr3_nt: TGTGCCAGCAGACCCGGAGGACAAATCTACGAGCAGTACTTC
cdr3_aa: CASRPGGQIYEQYF

j_call: TRBJ2-1
d_call: TRBD1
clone_size: .
v_call: TRBV28
cdr3_nt: TGTGCCAGCGCACCTGGGGGGACAGGGTCCTACAATGAGCAGTTCTTC
cdr3_aa: CASAPGGTGSYNEQFF

j_call: TRBJ2-1
d_call: TRBD1
clone_size: few
v_call: TRBV27
cdr3_nt: TGTGCCAGCAGTTTACCCCTGACAGGGGGCAACTACAATGAGCAGTTCTTC
cdr3_aa: CASSLPLTGGNYNEQFF

j_call: TRBJ2-7
d_call: .
clone_size: .
v_call: TRBV19
cdr3_nt: TGTGCCAGTAGTAGTAGTCACGGCGCCTACGAGCAGTACTTC
cdr3_aa: CASSSSHGAYEQYF

j_call: TRBJ1-1
d_call: .
clone_size: few
v_call: TRBV15
cdr3_nt: TGTGCCACCAGCGACATTTCCCCTCCCACTGGCTCTGAAGCTTTCTTT
cdr3_aa: CATSDISPPTGSEAFF

j_call: TRBJ2-7
d_call: .
clone_size: many
v_call: TRBV3-1
cdr3_nt: TGTGCCAGCAGCCAAGAACGGTACTCCTACGAGCAGTACTTC
cdr3_aa: CASSQERYSYEQYF

j_call: TRBJ1-1
d_call: .
clone_size: .
v_call: TRBV7-2
cdr3_nt: TGTGCCAGCAGCTTACTCCCGCAGGGTTTGCGTGAAGCTTTCTTT
cdr3_aa: CASSLLPQGLREAFF

j_call: TRBJ2-7
d_call: .
clone_size: few
v_call: TRBV7-2
cdr3_nt: TGTGCCAGCAGCTTTGGACTCCCGGGGGACGAGCAGTACTTC
cdr3_aa: CASSFGLPGDEQYF

j_call: TRBJ1-2
d_call: .
clone_size: many
v_call: TRBV11-3
cdr3_nt: TGTGCCAGCAGCTTATCGGACAGATATGGCTACACCTTC
cdr3_aa: CASSLSDRYGYTF